This T cell receptor beta chain was recorded in a study of T cell responses to AZD1222 COVID-19 vaccine. Study-wide context: Pooled together were second doses at about 4 or about 12 weeks. The study, taken as a whole, reports: Spike was spanned by vaccine-associated CD4 TCRs, with dominance at 160-218 and 743-854. Spike-specific TCR breadth and depth went up after people got two AZD1222 doses. Clonal diversity may have been underestimated, and the donors were mostly white British, with more females than males.

Germline CDR1 is MNHEY and CDR2 is SMNVEV (reference sequence). This CDR3 is 15 amino acids long. Trimming cost V 6 bases and J 1 base, with 15 bases left between them. On this clone itself: Its antigen is not identified.

Sequencing was performed with immunoSEQ multiplex PCR; in TCRdb, only in-frame clones are kept and a portion is missing. This table has under 150,000 clones, just over 90% appearing once. The V gene is TRBV27, the J gene TRBJ1-1; TRBD1 might be the D (6 bases). This TCR came from an adult in good health. Source: peripheral blood, taken on day 0 of AZD1222 vaccination. In nucleotides, the CDR3 is TGTGCCAGCAGGAGAGGGGGTGGGGAGAACACTGAAGCTTTCTTT. Translated, it gives CASRRGGGENTEAFF.